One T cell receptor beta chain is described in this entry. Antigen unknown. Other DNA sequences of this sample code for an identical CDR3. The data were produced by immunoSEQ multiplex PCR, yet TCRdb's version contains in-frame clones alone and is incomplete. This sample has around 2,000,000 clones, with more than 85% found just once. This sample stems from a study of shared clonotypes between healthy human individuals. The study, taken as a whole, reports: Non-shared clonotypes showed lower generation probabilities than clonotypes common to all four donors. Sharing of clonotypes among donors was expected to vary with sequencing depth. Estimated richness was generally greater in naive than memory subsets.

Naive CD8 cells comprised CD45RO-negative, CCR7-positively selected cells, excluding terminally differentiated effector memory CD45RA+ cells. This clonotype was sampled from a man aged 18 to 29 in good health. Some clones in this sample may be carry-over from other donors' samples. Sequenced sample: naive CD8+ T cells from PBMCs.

CDR3 residues: CASSYGQGAYEQYF. DNA for the CDR3: TGTGCCAGCAGCTATGGACAGGGGGCCTACGAGCAGTACTTC. This rearrangement joins TRBV5-6 to TRBJ2-7, with 10 bases fitting TRBD1. Unmatched junction bases numbered 2, after V lost 3 bases and J lost 2 bases. The germline gives CDR1 SGHDT, CDR2 YYEEEE. The CDR3 spans 14 residues.